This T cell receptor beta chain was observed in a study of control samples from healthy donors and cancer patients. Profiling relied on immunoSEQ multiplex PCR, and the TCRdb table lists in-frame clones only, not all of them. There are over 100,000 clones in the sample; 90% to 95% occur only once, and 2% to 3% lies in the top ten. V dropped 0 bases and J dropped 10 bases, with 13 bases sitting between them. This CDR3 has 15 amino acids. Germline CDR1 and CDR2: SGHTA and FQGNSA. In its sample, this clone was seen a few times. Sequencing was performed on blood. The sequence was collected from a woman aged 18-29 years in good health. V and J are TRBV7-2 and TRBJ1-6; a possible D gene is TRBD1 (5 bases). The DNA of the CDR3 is TGTGCCAGCAGCTTAGCATCGGGACTCGGATCACCCCTCCACTTT. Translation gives CASSLASGLGSPLHF. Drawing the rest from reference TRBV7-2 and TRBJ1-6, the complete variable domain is GAGVSQSPSNKVTEKGKDVELRCDPISGHTALYWYRQSLGQGLEFLIYFQGNSAPDKSGLPSDRFSAERTGGSVSTLTIQRTQQEDSAVYLCASSLASGLGSPLHFGNGTRLTVT.